Listed below are T cell receptor beta chains from one sample, sequenced in a study of control samples from healthy donors and cancer patients. Profiling relied on immunoSEQ multiplex PCR, and the TCRdb table lists in-frame clones only, not all of them. The repertoire holds 85,000 to 110,000 clones, with 85% to 90% as singletons. The sequenced sample was PBMCs. All receptors derive from a man aged 55 to 70 with lung cancer. Each CDR3 is given with its conserved first and last residue. D genes are given only for firm matches.

J gene | D gene | V gene | CDR3 protein
TRBJ1-4 | TRBD1 | TRBV3-1/TRBV3-2 | CASSQKPTGGVDKLFF
TRBJ2-5 | TRBD2 | TRBV6-6 | CASSYSAGGQETQYF
TRBJ2-5 | . | TRBV7-3 | CASSRGSGETQYF
TRBJ1-5 | . | TRBV24-1 | CATSEPPINQPQHF
TRBJ1-5 | . | TRBV7-2 | CASSLGGNSNQPQHF
TRBJ1-2 | . | TRBV29-1 | CSVERVTDYGYTF
TRBJ2-1 | . | TRBV5-1 | CASMERPGDNEQFF
TRBJ2-5 | . | TRBV5-1 | CASCLGPGPGQETQYF
TRBJ1-3 | . | TRBV30 | CAWNSDRLLSGNTIYF
TRBJ2-5 | . | TRBV9 | CASSTGGGAWETQYF
TRBJ1-4 | . | TRBV30 | CAWSVRPGRRVFEVEKLFF
TRBJ1-3 | . | TRBV2 | CASSGTGNTIYF
TRBJ1-1 | TRBD1 | TRBV29-1 | CSVRQGSTEAFF
TRBJ1-2 | . | TRBV5-1 | CASSLRTEQSGYTF
TRBJ2-3 | . | TRBV6-5 | CASKLRVWGPDTQYF
TRBJ2-5 | TRBD1 | TRBV7-3 | CASSVPGGGGETQYF
TRBJ1-1 | . | TRBV7-2 | CASSPRGGALNTEAFF
TRBJ2-1 | . | TRBV10-2 | CASRPGGRPYNEQFF
TRBJ1-1 | . | TRBV12-3/TRBV12-4 | CASSLLRDPAFF
TRBJ1-5 | TRBD1 | TRBV18 | CASSRGTGEKPQHF
TRBJ2-6 | TRBD1 | TRBV14 | CASSRTGAGANVLTF
TRBJ2-2 | . | TRBV2 | CASSASGVGELFF
TRBJ2-7 | TRBD2 | TRBV27 | CASSSIAGGSLYEQYF
TRBJ1-5 | . | TRBV6-5 | CASSPLESSKGPQHF
TRBJ2-4 | . | TRBV18 | CASSPPSSLAKNIQYF
TRBJ1-6 | TRBD1 | TRBV5-6 | CASSLTGTGYSPLHF
TRBJ2-2 | . | TRBV15 | CATSRGQGGAGELFF
TRBJ2-2 | . | TRBV12-3/TRBV12-4 | CASSPSTGELFF
TRBJ2-3 | . | TRBV7-9 | CASSVSGTDTQYF
TRBJ1-1 | TRBD1 | TRBV30 | CAWGQGVDTEAFF
TRBJ1-1 | . | TRBV5-1 | CASSLLETGNTEAFF
TRBJ2-5 | TRBD1 | TRBV11-2 | CASSLDPGTGDDETQYF